A selection of T cell receptor beta chains follows, all from one sample in a study of regulatory T cells in long-lasting Graves disease. In TCRdb, the multiplex PCR reads were re-called with MiXCR into one record per CDR3 protein. The data contain about 430,000 distinct CDR3 sequences, around 20% of them singletons. The sequencing used peripheral blood mononuclear cells (PBMCs), collected when the disease was refractory, from a patient treated with antithyroid drugs. Receptor source: a female donor with Graves disease. Both conserved end residues are part of each CDR3.

V gene	J gene	CDR3 protein
TRBV24-1	TRBJ2-3	CATSDHSTGAESRYF
TRBV3-1	TRBJ2-2	CASSQAPVPGELFF
TRBV7-9	TRBJ2-7	CASSLLGENSYEQYF
TRBV5-1	TRBJ2-2	CASSLGSGPNTGELFF
TRBV19	TRBJ2-2	CASREDAAGQGSTGELFF
TRBV2	TRBJ1-5	CASSGLTSSNQPQHF
TRBV20-1	TRBJ2-7	CSASGGQGYEQYF
TRBV2	TRBJ1-1	CASSQDKNTEAFF
TRBV3-1	TRBJ2-1	CASSPDPRRQNNEQFF
TRBV12-5	TRBJ2-5	CASGSLETSGQETQYF
TRBV11-2	TRBJ1-2	CASSLESRGQGDGYTF
TRBV7-3	TRBJ2-2	CAGRMRREDTGELFF
TRBV10-3	TRBJ1-5	CAISESKPDNQPQHF
TRBV28	TRBJ1-2	CAGGPPGQGPPGYTF
TRBV7-9	TRBJ2-7	CASSLALGRAWEQYF
TRBV12-3/TRBV12-4	TRBJ1-2	CASSSIPRGYTF
TRBV2	TRBJ2-6	CASKPSGAGSGANVLTF
TRBV7-9	TRBJ2-5	CASSSRGLGGLETQYF
TRBV2	TRBJ1-6	CASREQGFGNSPLHF
TRBV24-1	TRBJ1-1	CATEDSLNTEAFF
TRBV19	TRBJ1-5	CASSIGPLRDQPQHF
TRBV7-3	TRBJ2-3	CASSPQAGSTDTQYF
TRBV28	TRBJ1-4	CASSLPWDSNEKLFF
TRBV20-1	TRBJ2-7	CSARDYASGAYEQYF
TRBV2	TRBJ2-1	CASSREGGAEQFF
TRBV9	TRBJ2-7	CASSVTNDSGGEEQYF
TRBV28	TRBJ1-5	CASTSGQGYQPQHF
TRBV5-1	TRBJ2-1	CASSQHQGLNNEQFF
TRBV27	TRBJ2-7	CASRGQRYEQYF
TRBV10-2	TRBJ2-7	CASGRTGGNYEQHF
TRBV19	TRBJ1-5	CASSIGQGHNQPQHF
TRBV9	TRBJ2-2	CASSADSHPNTGELFF
TRBV6-4	TRBJ2-1	CASSPGHTNYNEQFF
TRBV7-9	TRBJ1-4	CASKTGQCNEKLFF
TRBV28	TRBJ2-3	CASSPIDGGGPDTDTQYF
TRBV28	TRBJ2-5	CASSQTGEGETQYF
TRBV28	TRBJ2-7	CASSLGESYEQYF
TRBV10-2	TRBJ1-2	CASGELSNYGYTF
TRBV6-2/TRBV6-3	TRBJ2-1	CASSRSGDSYNEQFF
TRBV28	TRBJ2-7	CASSLQGAKYEQYF
TRBV2	TRBJ1-2	CASSKRQEAYGYTF
TRBV30	TRBJ2-3	CAWRALDRTDTQYF
TRBV6-2/TRBV6-3	TRBJ2-5	CASSYGTVGDQYF